The 28 T cell receptor beta chains below were found in one sample sequenced in a study of beta chain features in type 1 diabetes. Expressed TCRB transcripts were sequenced because the isolated RNA had all been reverse transcribed beforehand. Measured with immunoSEQ multiplex PCR; TCRdb has only the in-frame clones, and not every one. Altogether 250,000 or so clones are present, 27% being singletons, with the ten largest covering under 5%. Sequencing was performed on central memory CD4+ T cells from blood. The receptors originated from a man aged 25 to 40 in good health.

The CDR3 spells CASSTTPMRAGNEQFF. CDR3 in DNA: TGTGCCAGCAGTACAACCCCGATGAGGGCCGGCAATGAGCAGTTCTTC. The chain employs TRBV28 and TRBJ2-1, with D maybe TRBD2 (5 bases). With 5 bases removed from V and 6 bases from J, the gap between germline ends came to 20 bases. The CDR3 runs 16 residues. Looked up from germline, CDR1 is MDHEN and CDR2 is SYDVKM. The full variable domain, in which reference TRBV28 and TRBJ2-1 provide the parts outside the CDR3, is DVKVTQSSRYLVKRTGEKVFLECVQDMDHENMFWYRQDPGLGLRLIYFSYDVKMKEKGDIPEGYSVSREKKERFSLILESASTNQTSMYLCASSTTPMRAGNEQFFGPGTRLTVL.

The rearrangement links TRBV4-3 to TRBJ2-3, with TRBD1 matching 7 bases. CDR1 and CDR2 from the germline V gene are LGHNA and YSLEER. Losses at the gene ends were 4 bases for V and 2 bases for J; bases not matched to a gene: 9. This CDR3 is 16 amino acids long. The CDR3 DNA reads TGCGCCAGCAGCCGGACGACAGGGCTGAACACAGATACGCAGTATTTT. Its protein product is CASSRTTGLNTDTQYF.

The rearrangement links TRBV4-1 to TRBJ2-1; 8 bases fit TRBD1. The CDR3 is made up of 16 amino acids. Looked up from germline, CDR1 is MGHRA and CDR2 is YSYEKL. The V and J ends lost 2 bases and 9 bases, in that order; junction bases with no gene match: 12. The CDR3 reads CASSQLGQGRFIEQFF. The CDR3 DNA is TGCGCCAGCAGCCAACTAGGACAGGGCCGCTTTATTGAGCAGTTCTTC.

The J gene is TRBJ2-7, the V gene TRBV30; D may correspond to TRBD1 or TRBD2 (6 bases each). Trimming left V 4 bases short and J 3 bases short, with 10 bases between. This CDR3 is 12 amino acids long. Per the germline V gene, CDR1 is GTSNPN and CDR2 is SVGIG (reference sequence). CDR3 loop: CAWKGGRYEQYF. The CDR3 nucleotides read TGTGCCTGGAAGGGGGGACGCTACGAGCAGTACTTC.

The V call is TRBV7-8, the J call TRBJ2-1; unclear D gene. V lost 3 bases and J 10 bases, leaving 16 bases between the germline ends. Germline values: CDR1 SGHVS, CDR2 FQNEAQ. The CDR3 spans 14 residues. CDR3 region: CASSLSSVTLEQFF. CDR3 bases: TGTGCCAGCAGCTTGTCATCCGTCACCTTGGAGCAGTTCTTC.

The V call is TRBV7-9, the J call TRBJ2-1; 7 positions agree with TRBD1. The CDR3 length is 16 residues. V shed 5 bases, J shed 0 bases, and the junction held 7 bases outside the gene matches. CDR1 and CDR2 from the germline V gene are SEHNR and FQNEAQ (reference sequence). The CDR3 spells CASSPWDSYSYNEQFF. In DNA form, the CDR3 reads TGTGCCAGCAGCCCGTGGGACAGTTACTCCTACAATGAGCAGTTCTTC.

This clone was recorded a few times. The genes are TRBV5-4 and TRBJ2-3; TRBD2 agrees at 11 bases. CDR3 length equals 16 residues. V lost 5 bases, J lost 1 base, and 6 bases stayed unmatched. Looked up from germline, CDR1 is SGHNT and CDR2 is YYREEE (reference sequence). The CDR3 loop is CASRPTSGGRTDTQYF. Written as DNA, the CDR3 is TGTGCCAGCAGACCAACTAGCGGGGGACGCACAGATACGCAGTATTTT.

This clone was seen more than once but under ten times. The chain joins TRBV7-2 to TRBJ2-5; 13 nucleotides align to TRBD2. This CDR3 is built from 16 residues. V lost 3 bases, J lost 5 bases, and 6 bases stayed unmatched. Germline loops: CDR1 SGHTA, CDR2 FQGNSA. CDR3 nucleotide sequence: TGTGCCAGCAGCTTTACTAGCGGGAGGGGTCGGGAGACCCAGTACTTC. Its translation: CASSFTSGRGRETQYF. Variable domain in full (rest from reference TRBV7-2 and TRBJ2-5): GAGVSQSPSNKVTEKGKDVELRCDPISGHTALYWYRQSLGQGLEFLIYFQGNSAPDKSGLPSDRFSAERTGGSVSTLTIQRTQQEDSAVYLCASSFTSGRGRETQYFGPGTRLLVL.

This rearrangement joins TRBV18 to TRBJ2-5; 12 bases match TRBD2. V trimming: 3 bases; J trimming: 1 base; junction bases outside the gene matches: 9. CDR3 length equals 18 residues. Looked up from germline, CDR1 is KGHSH and CDR2 is LQKENI. CDR3 sequence reads: CASSPGLAGTRFQETQYF. CDR3 nucleotide sequence: TGTGCCAGCTCACCGGGACTAGCGGGCACCCGCTTCCAAGAGACCCAGTACTTC. The whole variable domain, filled in from reference TRBV18 and TRBJ2-5, reads NAGVMQNPRHLVRRRGQEARLRCSPMKGHSHVYWYRQLPEEGLKFMVYLQKENIIDESGMPKERFSAEFPKEGPSILRIQQVVRGDSAAYFCASSPGLAGTRFQETQYFGPGTRLLVL.

The chain links TRBV15 to TRBJ2-3; weak D call: TRBD2 (5 bases). This CDR3 is 13 amino acids long. Trimming shortened V by 6 bases and J by 0 bases, and 7 bases separated the two germline ends. The V gene's germline CDR1 is LNHNV and CDR2 YYDKDF (reference sequence). In DNA, the CDR3 is TGTGCCACCAGAGCGGTTAGCACAGATACGCAGTATTTT. The encoded protein is CATRAVSTDTQYF.

The chain joins TRBV7-8 to TRBJ2-1; the match to TRBD1 covers 9 bases. The V gene end was trimmed by 0 bases and the J gene end by 5 bases; junction bases not matched to a gene: 2. CDR3 size: 15 residues. Germline CDR1 SGHVS, CDR2 FQNEAQ. CDR3 DNA: TGTGCCAGCAGCTTAGCGACAGGGGGTGACAATGAGCAGTTCTTC. It is translated as CASSLATGGDNEQFF.

This clone was recorded a few times. This chain connects TRBV10-3 to TRBJ2-7, with D unclear. V lost 0 bases, J lost 3 bases, and 3 bases lay in between. CDR1 is ENHRY and CDR2 is SYGVKD in the germline V gene. The CDR3 sequence is 12 residues long. The CDR3 DNA reads TGTGCCATCAGTGAGTCGGACTACGAGCAGTACTTC. It is translated as CAISESDYEQYF.

This clone has a handful of counts. The V and J genes are TRBV30 and TRBJ1-1, with unresolved D. Trimming stripped 2 bases from V and 11 bases from J, with 12 bases between. The CDR3 has 11 amino acids. The germline gives CDR1 GTSNPN, CDR2 SVGIG (reference sequence). The CDR3 region has the DNA TGTGCCTGGAGTATCCCACATAAGGCTTTCTTT. This codes for CAWSIPHKAFF.

This clone turned up a few times. V is TRBV7-2 and J is TRBJ2-1; D is possibly TRBD2 (5 bases). The CDR3 covers 12 residues. V was trimmed by 5 bases and J by 10 bases, leaving 12 bases between them. The germline CDR1 and CDR2 sequences are SGHTA and FQGNSA. In DNA, the CDR3 is TGTGCCAGCAGCCTTACTAGAAACGAGCAGTTCTTC. Translated, it gives CASSLTRNEQFF.

This sequence joins TRBV18 and TRBJ1-4; D gene unclear. This CDR3 is 14 amino acids long. The V gene's germline CDR1 is KGHSH and CDR2 LQKENI. The V end lost 2 bases, the J end lost 5 bases, and 9 bases lay between the germline ends. CDR3 loop: CASSPSDANEKLFF. The CDR3 nucleotides are TGTGCCAGCTCACCATCTGATGCGAATGAAAAACTGTTTTTT.

The CDR3 sequence: CSASLGYAQYF. CDR3 bases: TGCAGTGCTAGTCTAGGTTATGCGCAGTATTTT. The rearrangement joins TRBV20-1 to TRBJ2-3; D gene ambiguous. The V end lost 3 bases, the J end lost 10 bases, and 11 bases lay between the germline ends. Germline loops: CDR1 DFQATT, CDR2 SNEGSKA (reference sequence). This CDR3 is 11 amino acids long.

This clone was detected only a few times. The V gene is TRBV30, the J gene TRBJ1-5; a weak D match, TRBD1 (5 bases). The germline CDR1 and CDR2 sequences are GTSNPN and SVGIG (reference sequence). The CDR3 extends over 14 amino acids. The V end was cut by 2 bases, the J end by 11 bases, with 19 bases between. For the CDR3, the DNA is TGTGCCTGGAGTATCCTGACAGCCCAGTCAGCCCAGCATTTT. Translation: CAWSILTAQSAQHF.

This clone was detected a few times. The chain recombines TRBV19 with TRBJ1-2, with TRBD1 matching over 10 bases. Germline trimming cut 7 bases from V and 6 bases from J; bases unmatched to any gene: 8. There are 14 residues in the CDR3. Germline values: CDR1 LNHDA, CDR2 SQIVND (reference sequence). CDR3 protein: CASNPTGGVDGYTF. CDR3 nucleotide sequence: TGTGCCAGTAACCCGACAGGGGGCGTCGATGGCTACACCTTC.

J is TRBJ1-1 and V is TRBV4-2, with unresolved D. The germline CDR1 and CDR2 sequences are LGHNA and YNFKEQ. This CDR3 comprises 14 residues. V was clipped by 4 bases and J by 6 bases, with 15 bases between them. The CDR3 region has the DNA TGTGCCAGCAGCCTGAGTGGTGGGGTCGCTGAAGCTTTCTTT. Translating it yields CASSLSGGVAEAFF.

This chain joins TRBV12-5 and TRBJ2-5, with D possibly TRBD2 on 6 matching bases. Looked up from germline, CDR1 is LGHNT and CDR2 is FRNRAP. The V gene lost 7 bases and the J gene lost 1 base, with 16 bases spanning the gap. The CDR3 totals 15 residues. The CDR3 DNA reads TGTGCTAGTGCCCCAGGCGGGGTTCTCCAAGAGACCCAGTACTTC. Translated: CASAPGGVLQETQYF. Drawing the rest from reference TRBV12-5 and TRBJ2-5, the complete variable domain is DARVTQTPRHKVTEMGQEVTMRCQPILGHNTVFWYRQTMMQGLELLAYFRNRAPLDDSGMPKDRFSAEMPDATLATLKIQPSEPRDSAVYFCASAPGGVLQETQYFGPGTRLLVL.

The V and J genes are TRBV7-2 and TRBJ2-1; D might be TRBD2 (5 bases). The germline CDR1 and CDR2 sequences are SGHTA and FQGNSA. The CDR3 sequence is 13 residues long. V shed 3 bases and J shed 8 bases, with 11 bases lying between them. The CDR3 loop reads CASSLRTPHEQFF. In nucleotides, the CDR3 is TGTGCCAGCAGCTTGAGGACTCCCCATGAGCAGTTCTTC.

This sequence joins TRBV20-1 and TRBJ1-1; D unclear. The V end was cut by 8 bases, the J end by 1 base, with 8 bases between. Germline CDR1 is DFQATT and CDR2 is SNEGSKA (reference sequence). The CDR3 runs 11 residues. CDR3 DNA: TGCAGTCTCGTAGCGAACACTGAAGCTTTCTTT. Residues: CSLVANTEAFF.

The chain couples TRBV15 to TRBJ1-2, with D possibly matching TRBD1 (6 bases). Between the trimmed V and J ends, which lost 5 bases and 0 bases, there was a span of 16 bases. The CDR3 is made up of 16 amino acids. CDR1 and CDR2 (germline): LNHNV, YYDKDF (reference sequence). This CDR3 reads CATSRRQDVANYGYTF. CDR3 nucleotides: TGTGCCACCAGCCGTAGACAGGACGTAGCTAACTATGGCTACACCTTC.

The gene calls are TRBV14 and TRBJ2-1; no firm D call. V gave up 0 bases and J gave up 9 bases, with 12 bases separating them. The germline V gene encodes CDR1 SGHDN and CDR2 FVKESK. This CDR3 contains 14 residues. In DNA, the CDR3 is TGTGCCAGCAGCCAAGATCTAAGGAAGACTGAGCAGTTCTTC. Protein product: CASSQDLRKTEQFF. Full variable domain (rest looked up from reference TRBV14 and TRBJ2-1): EAGVTQFPSHSVIEKGQTVTLRCDPISGHDNLYWYRRVMGKEIKFLLHFVKESKQDESGMPNNRFLAERTGGTYSTLKVQPAELEDSGVYFCASSQDLRKTEQFFGPGTRLTVL.

This clone showed up just a few times. The rearrangement joins TRBV4-2 to TRBJ2-7, with TRBD2 matching 15 bases. With V trimmed by 4 bases and J by 0 bases, 13 bases remained unmatched. The CDR3 loop spans 20 amino acids. Per the germline V gene, CDR1 is LGHNA and CDR2 is YNFKEQ. The DNA for the CDR3 is TGTGCCAGCAGCCTGACACCGGGACTAGCGGGGGGTCTGAGCTCCTACGAGCAGTACTTC. This codes for CASSLTPGLAGGLSSYEQYF.

The chain employs TRBV30 and TRBJ1-2; 9 bases line up with TRBD1. CDR3 size: 13 residues. Germline CDR1 reads GTSNPN; CDR2 reads SVGIG (reference sequence). V shed 4 bases, J shed 8 bases, and the junction held 8 bases outside the gene matches. Here the CDR3 DNA reads TGTGCCTGGACCCGACAGGGGGTACGAGGCTACACCTTC. This gives the protein CAWTRQGVRGYTF.

The chain combines TRBV15 with TRBJ2-1; D is possibly TRBD1 (5 bases). The CDR3 has 13 residues. Trimming took 3 bases from V and 6 from J, leaving 9 bases between them. Germline V gene sequence: CDR1 LNHNV, CDR2 YYDKDF (reference sequence). The CDR3 sequence is CATSSDSLNEQFF. The CDR3 DNA reads as TGTGCCACCAGCAGTGACAGCCTCAATGAGCAGTTCTTC.

The chain employs TRBV18 and TRBJ2-3; the D is unclear. V was trimmed by 3 bases and J by 4 bases, leaving 11 bases between them. Looked up from germline, CDR1 is KGHSH and CDR2 is LQKENI. The CDR3 is made up of 14 amino acids. The DNA of the CDR3 is TGTGCCAGCTCACCCCGGAGCAACGCAGATACGCAGTATTTT. Amino acid sequence: CASSPRSNADTQYF.